This T cell receptor beta chain was found in a study of early T cells in non-severe SARS-CoV-2 infection. Study at large: Bulk RNA isolated from unsorted whole blood underwent sequencing; chains were not paired.

Unique molecular identifiers were attached to individual cDNA molecules. TCRdb ran MiXCR on the 5' RACE reads and lists one entry per CDR3 protein. The sample includes tens of thousands of distinct CDR3 sequences, 12% of them seen just once. Germline values: CDR1 SGHRS, CDR2 YFSETQ. The CDR3 totals 15 residues. V was shortened by 5 bases and J by 0 bases, with 14 bases between the two germline ends. The sequenced material came from whole blood. The chain has TRBV5-1 and TRBJ2-5, with a weak D call TRBD2 (6 bases). The receptor comes from an adult who was a healthcare worker with PCR-confirmed SARS-CoV-2 infection or an uninfected control (not recorded which). CDR3 region: CASRDLGGNQETQYF. DNA for the CDR3: TGCGCCAGCAGAGATTTGGGGGGAAACCAAGAGACCCAGTACTTC.